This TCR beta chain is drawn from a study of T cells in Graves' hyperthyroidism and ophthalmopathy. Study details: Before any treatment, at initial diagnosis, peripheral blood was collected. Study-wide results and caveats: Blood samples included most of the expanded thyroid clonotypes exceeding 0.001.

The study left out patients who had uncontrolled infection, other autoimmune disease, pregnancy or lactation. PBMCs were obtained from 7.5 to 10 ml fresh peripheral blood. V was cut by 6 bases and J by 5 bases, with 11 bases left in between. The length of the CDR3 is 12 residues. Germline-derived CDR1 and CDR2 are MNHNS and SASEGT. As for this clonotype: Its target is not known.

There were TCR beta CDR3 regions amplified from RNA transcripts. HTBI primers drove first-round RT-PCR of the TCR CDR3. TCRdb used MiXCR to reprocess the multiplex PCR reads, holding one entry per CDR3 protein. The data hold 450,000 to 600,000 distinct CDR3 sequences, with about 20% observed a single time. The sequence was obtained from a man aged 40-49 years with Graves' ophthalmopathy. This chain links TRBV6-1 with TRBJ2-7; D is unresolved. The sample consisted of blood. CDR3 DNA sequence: TGTGCCAGCAGCCCCTTCTTAGACGAGCAGTACTTC. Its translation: CASSPFLDEQYF.